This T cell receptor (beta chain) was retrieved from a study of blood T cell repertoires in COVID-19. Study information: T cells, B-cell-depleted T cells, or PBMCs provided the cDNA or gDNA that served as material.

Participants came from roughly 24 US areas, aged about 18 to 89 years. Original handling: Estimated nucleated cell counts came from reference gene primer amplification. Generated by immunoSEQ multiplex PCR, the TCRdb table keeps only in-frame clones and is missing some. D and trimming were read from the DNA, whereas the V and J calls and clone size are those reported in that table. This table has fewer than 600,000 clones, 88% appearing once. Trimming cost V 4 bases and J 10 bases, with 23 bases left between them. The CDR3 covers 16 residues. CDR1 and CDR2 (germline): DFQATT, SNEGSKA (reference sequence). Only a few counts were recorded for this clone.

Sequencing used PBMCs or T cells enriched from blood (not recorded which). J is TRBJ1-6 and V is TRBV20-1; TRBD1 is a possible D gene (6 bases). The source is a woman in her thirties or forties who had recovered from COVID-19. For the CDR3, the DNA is TGCAGTGCTACTGAACAGGGATTGAATTTAGGGTCACCCCTCCACTTT. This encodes CSATEQGLNLGSPLHF.